Listed here is a single T cell receptor beta chain. Using immunoSEQ multiplex PCR, the repertoire was profiled, and TCRdb retains in-frame clones only, with some absent. Of approximately 150,000 clones detected, 91% appear once; the ten largest clones hold under 9%. This CDR3 region has 16 residues. With V trimmed by 1 base and J by 2 bases, 6 bases remained unmatched. Germline CDR1 is LGHDT and CDR2 is YNNKEL (reference sequence). The data derive from a study of control samples from healthy donors and cancer patients. Source material: blood. This TCR was recovered from a man between 18 and 29 years old in good health. The J gene is TRBJ2-7, the V gene TRBV3-1 (or the pseudogene TRBV3-2); TRBD1 matches at 9 bases. CDR3 in DNA: TGTGCCAGCAGCCAAGCGTACGGGACAGGGCCCTACGAGCAGTACTTC. It translates to CASSQAYGTGPYEQYF.